A single sample is the source of the 11 T cell receptor beta chains below, sequenced in a study of tumor-infiltrating lymphocytes in primary liver carcinoma. The authors made TCR beta cDNA from 500 to 600 ng total RNA with a constant-region primer. Nested multiplex PCR, run for three rounds with slightly modified ARM-PCR, yielded TCR beta libraries. Researchers ran the first two PCR rounds for roughly 10 cycles each with TRBV1-TRBV30 forward primers and a C-beta reverse primer. TCRdb itself ran the multiplex PCR reads through MiXCR, one entry per CDR3 protein. The sample lists roughly 100,000 distinct CDR3 sequences, 80% to 85% occurring once. From unsorted bulk tissue weighing roughly 17-34 mg, DNA and RNA were co-extracted. The sample comprised liver tumor tissue from sampling region 3. The subset here: tumor region T3, left-lateral pole. The source of these receptors is a middle-aged man with primary liver carcinoma and hepatitis B virus infection.

A word on this clonotype: One junction end disagrees with the germline gene, perhaps due to a read error. The chain carries TRBV29-1 and TRBJ1-2; a weak D match, TRBD1 (5 bases). This CDR3 has 11 amino acids. CDR1 is SQVTM, CDR2 ANQGSEA, per germline. CDR3 nucleotides: TGCAGCGTTAGGGGCCTCCATGGCTACATCTTC. It encodes CSVRGLHGYIF. Complete variable domain (other parts from reference TRBV29-1 and TRBJ1-2): SAVISQKPSRDICQRGTSLTIQCQVDSQVTMMFWYRQQPGQSLTLIATANQGSEATYESGFVIDKFPISRPNLTFSTLTVSNMSPEDSSIYLCSVRGLHGYIFGSGTRLTVV.

Of note for this clonotype: This is likely a read error, given that the CDR3 carries no conserved phenylalanine or tryptophan at its end. This chain joins TRBV11-3 and TRBJ1-5; tentative D call: TRBD1 (5 bases). Per germline, CDR1 SGHNT and CDR2 YENEEA. The CDR3 sequence is 15 residues long. CDR3 protein: CVSNLDLGVAQPQHY. The CDR3 DNA sequence: TGTGTCAGCAACTTAGATCTGGGGGTGGCTCAGCCCCAGCATTAT.

A word on this clonotype: Mismatch with germline at one junction end may stem from a read error. This chain uses TRBV29-1 with TRBJ1-1, with a tentative D call TRBD1 (6 bases). The CDR3 loop spans 15 amino acids. Germline loops: CDR1 SQVTM, CDR2 ANQGSEA. CDR3 coding DNA: TGCAACGTTCGAAATGGGTGGGACATGAACACTGAAGCTTTCTTT. Its translation is CNVRNGWDMNTEAFF.

The J gene is TRBJ2-5, the V gene TRBV10-3, with 7 bases matching TRBD1. There are 15 residues in the CDR3. Germline V gene data show CDR1 as ENHRY and CDR2 as SYGVKD. The V gene end was trimmed by 0 bases and the J gene end by 14 bases; junction bases not matched to a gene: 15. CDR3 amino acids: CAISESKGAAEIHYF. The CDR3, as DNA: TGTGCCATCAGTGAGTCTAAGGGGGCGGCAGAGATCCACTACTTC.

Worth noting for this clonotype: A read error may produce the germline difference seen at one junction end. The V gene is TRBV4-1, the J gene TRBJ1-1; maybe TRBD1 (5 bases). The V gene's germline CDR1 is MGHRA and CDR2 YSYEKL. The CDR3 extends over 14 amino acids. The CDR3 sequence: CASSRGVAKTEALF. CDR3 sequence (DNA): TGCGCCAGCAGCCGGGGGGTGGCTAAGACTGAAGCTTTATTT.

This clonotype was seen many times. This may arise from a read error, as a much more abundant clone is one base away. The gene calls are TRBV29-1 and TRBJ2-1; tentative D call: TRBD2 (6 bases). The CDR3 is 14 residues long. Germline V gene lookup returns CDR1 SQVTM and CDR2 ANQGSEA. CDR3 residues: CSVKGLPTYNEQSF. The CDR3 nucleotides read TGCAGCGTTAAGGGACTCCCCACTTACAATGAGCAGTCCTTC.

Notes on this clonotype: At one boundary the junction diverges from the germline segment, which might be a read error. V is TRBV5-4 and J is TRBJ2-1; maybe TRBD2 (6 bases). This CDR3 has 13 amino acids. Germline CDR1 SGHNT, CDR2 YYREEE (reference sequence). In nucleotides, the CDR3 is TGTGTCAGCAGCTTGGGGGAGGTGGTTAAGCAGTTCTTC. This translates into CVSSLGEVVKQFF.

About this clonotype itself: The junction differs from germline at one of its ends, possibly a read error. V is TRBV4-2 and J is TRBJ2-1; possible D gene TRBD2, 6 bases. CDR3 length equals 15 residues. Per germline, CDR1 LGHNA and CDR2 YNFKEQ. In nucleotides, the CDR3 is TGTGCCAGCAGCCCAGGTAGCGGCTCAGAGGATGAGCAGTTATTC. It codes for CASSPGSGSEDEQLF.

As regards this clonotype: Relative to the germline gene, one junction end is altered; a read error may explain this. The genes are TRBV28 and TRBJ2-4; 9 positions match TRBD2. The V gene's germline CDR1 is MDHEN and CDR2 SYDVKM. The CDR3 has 13 amino acids. The CDR3 DNA reads as TGTGCCAGCAATTGCGGGAGGGAAAACATTCAGTATTTC. Protein product: CASNCGRENIQYF. The complete variable domain, with remaining parts taken from reference TRBV28 and TRBJ2-4, reads DVKVTQSSRYLVKRTGEKVFLECVQDMDHENMFWYRQDPGLGLRLIYFSYDVKMKEKGDIPEGYSVSREKKERFSLILESASTNQTSMYLCASNCGRENIQYFGAGTRLSVL.

A remark on this clonotype: A much larger clone sits a single nucleotide away, making a read error possible. The chain is built from TRBV30 and TRBJ1-1; tentatively, D is TRBD1 (6 bases). The V gene's germline CDR1 is GTSNPN and CDR2 SVGIG (reference sequence). This CDR3 region has 13 residues. The CDR3: CAWSASWDTETFF. For the CDR3, the DNA is TGTGCCTGGAGTGCATCTTGGGACACTGAAACTTTCTTT.

This clonotype was observed a few times. A much larger clone is a single base away; this may be a read error. CDR3 coding DNA: TGTGTCTGGAATCCAGAGTTCAAGAATGAAAAACTGTTTTTT. It encodes CVWNPEFKNEKLFF. This sequence joins TRBV30 and TRBJ1-4; D gene uncertain. Germline CDR1 and CDR2: GTSNPN and SVGIG (reference sequence). This CDR3 is 14 amino acids long.